This TCR beta chain was sequenced for a study of PD-1 blockade in classical Hodgkin lymphoma. TCRdb keeps only in-frame clones here, not all; method: immunoSEQ multiplex PCR. The table lists under 5,500 clones, 77% of them singletons, with less than 25% in the top ten. As to this clone: Its antigen is unknown.

The J segment lost 3 bases and the V segment lost 5 bases, leaving 5 bases of the junction unmatched. Germline V gene data show CDR1 as SGHVS and CDR2 as FNYEAQ. The CDR3 extends over 15 amino acids. All patients relapsed after autologous stem cell transplantation, and brentuximab vedotin exposure varied. Magnetic negative selection, applied to thawed PBMCs, was used to isolate the CD8+ T cells. Findings and caveats of the study: Those achieving complete response showed baseline diversity like newly diagnosed patients.

The J gene is TRBJ2-7, the V gene TRBV7-6; 12 nucleotides match TRBD1. The specimen was CD8+ T cells from blood, collected at baseline. The sequence came from a human donor with classical Hodgkin lymphoma. The CDR3 here is CASSLGQGAVYEQYF. The CDR3, as DNA: TGTGCCAGCAGCCTGGGACAGGGGGCAGTCTACGAGCAGTACTTC.